Sequencing of this TCR beta chain was carried out in a study of cytomegalovirus exposure and HLA in healthy donors. Findings and caveats of the study: The authors confirmed in vitro that three CMV-associated chains were specific for CMV antigens. Later, an analysis showed that TCR beta chains associated with HLA were more clonally expanded than others that were equally common. Sequencing had likely introduced a cluster of highly shared sequence variants as an artifact.

The PCR made use of 60 Vbeta and 13 Jbeta primers. Clones were sequenced by immunoSEQ multiplex PCR, and TCRdb holds only the in-frame ones, with some missing. The sample includes 120,000 to 150,000 clones, roughly 80% of them seen just once. Concerning this clone itself: Its antigen is not identified.

The CDR3 has 14 residues. The V gene's germline CDR1 is MNHEY and CDR2 SVGAGI. Trimming removed 6 bases from V and 4 bases from J, with 15 bases in between. The chain links TRBV6-5 to TRBJ1-1, with unresolved D. The sequenced sample consisted of PBMCs. The clonotype was recovered from a female donor in good health and CMV-seronegative. The CDR3 region is CASRFVGDFTEAFF. The DNA for the CDR3 is TGTGCCAGCAGGTTTGTGGGCGATTTCACTGAAGCTTTCTTT.